This TCR beta chain was profiled in a study of cytomegalovirus exposure and HLA in healthy donors. Study-level background: Among the approximately 400 genotyped donors, approximately 80% were placed in the Caucasian-associated ancestry cluster. General study points: In a later analysis, donors in an Asian-associated ancestry cluster reportedly had fewer N-insertions in productive TCRs than the cohort mean.

Concerning this clone itself: Its antigen is not identified.

In the PCR, 60 Vbeta and 13 Jbeta primers were used. The data were produced by immunoSEQ multiplex PCR, yet TCRdb's version contains in-frame clones alone and is incomplete. The table shows 99,000 or so clones, with roughly three quarters occurring only once. This CDR3 has 13 amino acids. The receptor was derived from a man aged 35 to 55 in good health and CMV-seronegative. The sequencing sample was made of PBMCs. The V gene is TRBV21-1, the J gene TRBJ2-2; TRBD2 is the table's D call and was not checked against the DNA. TRBV21-1 corresponds to a pseudogene. CDR3: CASSKNRTGELFF. The CDR3 nucleotides read TGTGCCAGCAGCAAAAATCGGACCGGGGAGCTGTTTTTT.